This T cell receptor beta chain was retrieved from a study of cytomegalovirus exposure and HLA in healthy donors. By share, this clone counts as medium-sized. Its target is unknown. Germline lookup yields CDR1 WSHSY and CDR2 SAAADI. This CDR3 has 11 amino acids. Trimming took off 8 bases at V and 3 bases at J, with 6 bases between the two ends. This donor's record omits CMV serostatus. General study points: By a later analysis, the bulk of CMV-associated TCR beta chains appeared HLA-restricted. Presence/absence analyses took donor sequencing depth as roughly uniform. Reported findings show TCR beta sequences accurately forecast HLA-A and HLA-B alleles in most subjects.

PCR involved 60 Vbeta and 13 Jbeta primers. Only in-frame clones appear in the TCRdb table, and some are missing; sequencing was by immunoSEQ multiplex PCR. The data contain 55,000 to 75,000 clones, around 70% of them singletons. The V gene is TRBV10-2, the J gene TRBJ2-3, with no clear D. The origin of this receptor is a human donor in good health. Sequenced material: PBMCs. In nucleotides, the CDR3 is TGCGCCAGCTCCGAGACAGATACGCAGTATTTT. Its protein product is CASSETDTQYF.